One sample yielded the 13 T cell receptor beta chains listed below, sequenced in a study of shared clonotypes between healthy human individuals. Method: immunoSEQ multiplex PCR; TCRdb's copy keeps in-frame clones and lacks some. The table shows around 300,000 clones, with roughly 84% occurring only once. The sequenced sample consisted of memory CD8+ T cells sorted from blood. Indicated subset: CD45RO+ cells pooled with CCR7-negative TemRA cells. All receptors derive from a man between 18 and 35 years old in good health.

This clone was picked up one time. This chain links TRBV10-2 with TRBJ2-1, with D possibly matching TRBD1 (6 bases). The CDR3 is made up of 15 amino acids. The V end was cut by 2 bases, the J end by 10 bases, with 18 bases between. In germline, CDR1 is WSHSY, CDR2 SAAADI. The CDR3 nucleotides are TGCGCCAGCAGTGAGGTCGCAGGGGACGTAGGCGAGCAGTTCTTC. Residues: CASSEVAGDVGEQFF.

A remark on this clone: The same CDR3 is also encoded by other DNA sequences in this sample. This rearrangement joins TRBV5-4 to TRBJ2-7, with 8 bases identical to TRBD2. Per the germline V gene, CDR1 is SGHNT and CDR2 is YYREEE (reference sequence). V was pared by 2 bases and J by 4 bases, with 5 bases of the junction left unmatched. This CDR3 has 14 residues. The CDR3 region is CASSFRGGSYEQYF. For the CDR3, the DNA is TGTGCCAGCAGCTTCCGGGGGGGCTCTTACGAGCAGTACTTC.

This clone was picked up one time. The rearrangement joins TRBV27 to TRBJ2-1, with TRBD1 matching 9 bases. The CDR3 is 14 residues long. The V and J ends lost 2 bases and 7 bases, in that order; junction bases with no gene match: 3. Germline CDR1 reads MNHEY; CDR2 reads SMNVEV (reference sequence). The DNA of the CDR3 is TGTGCCAGCAGTTTAGAGGGACAGGGAAATGAGCAGTTCTTC. Amino acid sequence: CASSLEGQGNEQFF.

This chain links TRBV28 with TRBJ2-3; D not certain. CDR3 length equals 15 residues. CDR1 MDHEN and CDR2 SYDVKM come from the germline V gene. Trimming pared 3 bases from V and 6 bases from J, leaving 16 bases between. This CDR3 reads CASSLTAIRSDTQYF. For the CDR3, the DNA is TGTGCCAGCAGTTTGACCGCGATAAGGTCTGATACGCAGTATTTT.

The rearrangement uses TRBV21-1 and TRBJ2-1. TRBV21-1 is labeled a pseudogene. The CDR3 is 17 residues long. CDR3 sequence: CASSRDTGPTPGNEQFF. For the CDR3, the DNA is TGTGCCAGCAGCAGAGATACCGGGCCAACGCCCGGGAATGAGCAGTTCTTC.

V is TRBV2 and J is TRBJ2-1, with 10 bases lining up with TRBD2. CDR1 SNHLY and CDR2 FYNNEI come from the germline V gene. There are 16 residues in the CDR3. Trimming cost V 6 bases and J 3 bases; bases outside gene matches: 8. In DNA, the CDR3 is TGTGCCAGCAGCGGGACTAGCGTTAACATCTACAATGAGCAGTTCTTC. Amino acids: CASSGTSVNIYNEQFF.

This chain joins TRBV9 and TRBJ2-3; TRBD1 is a possible D gene (5 bases). Trimming pared 3 bases from V and 0 bases from J, leaving 8 bases between. The CDR3 is made up of 14 amino acids. Germline lookup yields CDR1 SGDLS and CDR2 YYNGEE. The chain's CDR3 is CASSGWGSTDTQYF. CDR3 nucleotide sequence: TGTGCCAGCAGCGGGTGGGGCAGCACAGATACGCAGTATTTT.

A note on this clone: In the same sample, other DNA sequences code for this CDR3. V is TRBV5-4 and J is TRBJ2-7; 10 bases are a match to TRBD1. With V trimmed by 3 bases and J by 0 bases, 0 bases remained unmatched. This CDR3 spans 14 amino acids. CDR1 and CDR2 (germline): SGHNT, YYREEE (reference sequence). CDR3: CASSWDRGSYEQYF. CDR3 coding DNA: TGTGCCAGCAGCTGGGACAGGGGCTCCTACGAGCAGTACTTC.

This clone was observed a single time. The chain links TRBV29-1 to TRBJ1-3, with D perhaps matching TRBD1 (6 bases). There are 14 residues in the CDR3. The V and J ends lost 7 bases and 0 bases respectively, with 13 bases between them. The germline gives CDR1 SQVTM, CDR2 ANQGSEA. CDR3 in amino acids: CSGHREYSGNTIYF. The DNA for the CDR3 is TGCAGCGGGCACAGGGAGTACTCTGGAAACACCATATATTTT. Full variable domain (rest looked up from reference TRBV29-1 and TRBJ1-3): SAVISQKPSRDICQRGTSLTIQCQVDSQVTMMFWYRQQPGQSLTLIATANQGSEATYESGFVIDKFPISRPNLTFSTLTVSNMSPEDSSIYLCSGHREYSGNTIYFGEGSWLTVV.

In this sample, this clone turned up once. This chain joins TRBV18 and TRBJ1-2, with D perhaps matching TRBD1 (6 bases). Germline CDR1 reads KGHSH; CDR2 reads LQKENI. V lost 3 bases and J 4 bases, leaving 24 bases between the germline ends. CDR3 length: 18 amino acids. CDR3 amino acids: CASSPVGYPGAPPYGYTF. The CDR3 bases are TGTGCCAGCTCACCGGTGGGGTATCCGGGGGCACCGCCCTATGGCTACACCTTC.

The CDR3 here is CASSYGGWQTYEQYF. In DNA form, the CDR3 reads TGTGCCAGCAGTTACGGAGGTTGGCAGACCTACGAGCAGTACTTC. The rearrangement joins TRBV6-5 to TRBJ2-7, with D possibly being TRBD2 (5 bases). The CDR3 is 15 amino acids. Trimming pared 2 bases from V and 2 bases from J, leaving 13 bases between. CDR1 and CDR2 from the germline V gene are MNHEY and SVGAGI.

The gene calls are TRBV4-1 and TRBJ2-3, with 7 bases matching TRBD2. The ends lost 1 base at V and 2 bases at J; junction bases unmatched: 12. The CDR3 spans 18 residues. Germline-derived CDR1 and CDR2 are MGHRA and YSYEKL. The CDR3 reads CASSQARAAGDVTDTQYF. Here the CDR3 DNA reads TGCGCCAGCAGCCAAGCCCGGGCTGCGGGGGACGTCACAGATACGCAGTATTTT.

The V call is TRBV4-1, the J call TRBJ1-3; D not certain. Germline V gives CDR1 MGHRA, CDR2 YSYEKL. The length of the CDR3 is 16 residues. The V end lost 0 bases, the J end lost 0 bases, and 9 bases lay between the germline ends. CDR3 nucleotide sequence: TGCGCCAGCAGCCAAGACAAGGGCCTCTCTGGAAACACCATATATTTT. Translating it yields CASSQDKGLSGNTIYF.